The 4 T cell receptor beta chains reported below all come from one sample, sequenced in a study of T cells after yellow fever vaccination. TCRdb processed the 5' RACE reads anew with MiXCR; each CDR3 protein has one entry. Among around 530,000 distinct CDR3 sequences listed, around a sixth were seen once. The source was PBMCs, collected 5 days after the first yellow fever vaccination. The receptors here all came from a man younger than 35 who received the YFV17D yellow fever vaccine.

This chain joins TRBV12-3 or TRBV12-4 and TRBJ2-1; TRBD1 aligns across 11 bases. V shed 6 bases, J shed 4 bases, and the junction held 8 bases outside the gene matches. The CDR3 is 16 residues long. The chain's CDR3 is CASRGQGTGGYNEQFF. The CDR3 region has the DNA TGTGCCAGCAGGGGACAAGGGACAGGGGGTTACAATGAGCAGTTCTTC.

This clonotype was seen just once. The germline gene is not matched at one end of the junction; a read error may be the cause. The chain links TRBV4-3 to TRBJ2-3, with 12 bases lining up with TRBD2. The germline gives CDR1 LGHNA, CDR2 YSLEER. The CDR3 runs to 13 residues. The CDR3 nucleotides are TGCGCCAGCAGCCACGACCGACTAGCGGGGGCACGGTTT. Translated: CASSHDRLAGARF.

The genes are TRBV7-9 and TRBJ1-2; D may be TRBD1 (5 bases). Trimming removed 10 bases at V and 3 bases at J, with 21 bases between. Germline CDR1 is SEHNR and CDR2 is FQNEAQ (reference sequence). CDR3 length: 15 residues. Here the CDR3 reads CATPGEDFSDYGYTF. CDR3 coding DNA: TGTGCCACCCCGGGGGAGGATTTCTCTGACTATGGCTACACCTTC.

This chain uses TRBV7-8 with TRBJ1-1; 8 bases fit TRBD1. After removal of 5 bases from V and 4 bases from J, the junction contained 6 bases not matched to a gene. The CDR3 sequence is 14 residues long. Germline lookup yields CDR1 SGHVS and CDR2 FQNEAQ. CDR3 sequence (DNA): TGTGCCAGCAGCCGACAGGGGTTCGGCACTGAAGCTTTCTTT. This sequence encodes CASSRQGFGTEAFF. Full variable domain (remainder filled in from reference TRBV7-8 and TRBJ1-1): GAGVSQSPRYKVAKRGQDVALRCDPISGHVSLFWYQQALGQGPEFLTYFQNEAQLDKSGLPSDRFFAERPEGSVSTLKIQRTQQEDSAVYLCASSRQGFGTEAFFGQGTRLTVV.